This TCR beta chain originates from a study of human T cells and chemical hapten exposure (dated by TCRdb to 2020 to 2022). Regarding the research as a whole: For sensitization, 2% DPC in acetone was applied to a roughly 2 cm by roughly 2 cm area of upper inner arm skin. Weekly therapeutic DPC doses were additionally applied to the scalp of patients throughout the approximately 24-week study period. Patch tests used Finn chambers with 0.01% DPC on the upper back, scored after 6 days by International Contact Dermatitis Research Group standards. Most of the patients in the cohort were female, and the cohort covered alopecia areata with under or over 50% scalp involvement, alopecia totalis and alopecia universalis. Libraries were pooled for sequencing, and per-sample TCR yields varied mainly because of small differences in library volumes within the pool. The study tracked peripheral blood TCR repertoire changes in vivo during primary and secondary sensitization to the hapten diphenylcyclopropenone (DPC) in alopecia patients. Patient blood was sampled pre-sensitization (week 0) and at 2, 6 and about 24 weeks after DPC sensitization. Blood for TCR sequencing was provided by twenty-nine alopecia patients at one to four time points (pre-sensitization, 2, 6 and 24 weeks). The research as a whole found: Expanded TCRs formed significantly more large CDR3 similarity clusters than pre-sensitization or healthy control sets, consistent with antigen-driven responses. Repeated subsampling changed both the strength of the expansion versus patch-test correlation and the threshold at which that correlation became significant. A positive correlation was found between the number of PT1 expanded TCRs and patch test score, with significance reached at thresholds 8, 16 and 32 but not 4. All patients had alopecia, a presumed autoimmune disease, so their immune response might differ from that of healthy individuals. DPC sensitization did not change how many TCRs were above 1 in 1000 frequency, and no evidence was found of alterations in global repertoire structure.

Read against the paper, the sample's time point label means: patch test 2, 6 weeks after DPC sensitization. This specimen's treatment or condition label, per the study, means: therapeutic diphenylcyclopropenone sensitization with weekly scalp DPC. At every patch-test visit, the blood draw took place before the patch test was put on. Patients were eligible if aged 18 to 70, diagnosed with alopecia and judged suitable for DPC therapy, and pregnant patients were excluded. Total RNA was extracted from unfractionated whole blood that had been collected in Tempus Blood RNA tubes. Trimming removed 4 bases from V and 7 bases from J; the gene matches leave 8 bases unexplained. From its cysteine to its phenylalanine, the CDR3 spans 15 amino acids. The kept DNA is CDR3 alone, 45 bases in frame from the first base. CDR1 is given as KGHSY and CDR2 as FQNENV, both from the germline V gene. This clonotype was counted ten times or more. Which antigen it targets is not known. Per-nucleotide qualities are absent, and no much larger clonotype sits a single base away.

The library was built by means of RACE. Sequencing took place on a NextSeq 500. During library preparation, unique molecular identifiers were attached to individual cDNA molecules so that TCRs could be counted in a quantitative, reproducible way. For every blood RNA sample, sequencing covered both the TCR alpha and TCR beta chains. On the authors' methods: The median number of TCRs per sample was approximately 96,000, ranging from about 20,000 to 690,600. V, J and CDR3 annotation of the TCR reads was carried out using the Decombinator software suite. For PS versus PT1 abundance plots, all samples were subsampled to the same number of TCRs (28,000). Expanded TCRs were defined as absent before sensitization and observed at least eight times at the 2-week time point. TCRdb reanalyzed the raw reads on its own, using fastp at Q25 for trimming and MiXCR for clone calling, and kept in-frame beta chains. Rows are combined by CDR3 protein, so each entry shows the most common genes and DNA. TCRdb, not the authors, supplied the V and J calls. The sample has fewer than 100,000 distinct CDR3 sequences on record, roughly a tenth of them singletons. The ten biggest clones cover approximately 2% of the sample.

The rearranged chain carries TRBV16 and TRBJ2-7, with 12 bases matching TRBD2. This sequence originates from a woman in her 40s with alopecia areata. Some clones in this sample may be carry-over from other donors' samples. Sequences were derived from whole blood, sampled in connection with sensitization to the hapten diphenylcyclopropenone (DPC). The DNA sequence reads TGTGCCAGCAGCCCTCTAGCGGGAGGGCTTGGTGAGCAGTACTTC. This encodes CASSPLAGGLGEQYF.